The rows below give T cell receptor beta chains drawn from one sample of a study of T cell responses to AZD1222 COVID-19 vaccine. Repertoires were generated with immunoSEQ multiplex PCR, while TCRdb's copy carries only in-frame clones and drops some. The data show some 120,000 clones, with about 86% seen just once and 12% held by the top ten. The material sequenced was peripheral blood, taken on day 0 of AZD1222 vaccination. The receptors stem from an adult in good health. Each CDR3 is given with its conserved first and last residue. Fields, in order: D gene, V gene, J gene, clone size, CDR3 DNA, CDR3 protein. The D gene is left open where the match is weak. The listing skips clone size in some rows; elsewhere it reads once, few, many or a size class.

d_call: -; v_call: TRBV6-5; j_call: TRBJ1-1; clone_size: -; cdr3_nt: TGTGCCAGCAGTTACTCTCGGGGAAGGAACACTGAAGCTTTCTTT; cdr3_aa: CASSYSRGRNTEAFF
d_call: TRBD1; v_call: TRBV28; j_call: TRBJ1-2; clone_size: -; cdr3_nt: TGTGCCAGCAGTCTACGACAGGGGCGGGAAGGCTACACCTTC; cdr3_aa: CASSLRQGREGYTF
d_call: -; v_call: TRBV9; j_call: TRBJ1-5; clone_size: once; cdr3_nt: TGTGCCAGCAGCTCCGCCCCCGGCAATCAGCCCCAGCATTTT; cdr3_aa: CASSSAPGNQPQHF
d_call: TRBD2; v_call: TRBV3-1/TRBV3-2; j_call: TRBJ2-1; clone_size: -; cdr3_nt: TGTGCCAGCAGCCAAGATCTGGGGGGGAGTGAGCAGTTCTTC; cdr3_aa: CASSQDLGGSEQFF
d_call: TRBD1; v_call: TRBV19; j_call: TRBJ1-4; clone_size: few; cdr3_nt: TGTGCCAGTCGCCTTGAGGGGGCGGTCGAAAAACTGTTTTTT; cdr3_aa: CASRLEGAVEKLFF
d_call: TRBD2; v_call: TRBV7-9; j_call: TRBJ2-2; clone_size: -; cdr3_nt: TGTGCCAGCAGCCCAGCGGGCGGGAGACTCTCCGGGGAGCTGTTTTTT; cdr3_aa: CASSPAGGRLSGELFF
d_call: TRBD1; v_call: TRBV5-1; j_call: TRBJ2-7; clone_size: -; cdr3_nt: TGCGCCAGCAGCCCCCCCAGGGGGTATGAGCAGTACTTC; cdr3_aa: CASSPPRGYEQYF
d_call: -; v_call: TRBV19; j_call: TRBJ1-1; clone_size: -; cdr3_nt: TGTGCCAGTAAAGGTAGGAGCCCTGAAGCTTTCTTT; cdr3_aa: CASKGRSPEAFF
d_call: TRBD1; v_call: TRBV11-3; j_call: TRBJ1-6; clone_size: -; cdr3_nt: TGTGCCAGCAGCTTAGATCGGACAGGGGGTCCGTGTAATTCACCCCTCCACTTT; cdr3_aa: CASSLDRTGGPCNSPLHF
d_call: -; v_call: TRBV5-4; j_call: TRBJ2-5; clone_size: -; cdr3_nt: TGTGCCAGCAGCTTGGAGGCAGGACAAGAGACCCAGTACTTC; cdr3_aa: CASSLEAGQETQYF
d_call: -; v_call: TRBV28; j_call: TRBJ1-5; clone_size: -; cdr3_nt: TGTGCCAGCAGTTTAATTTTAGGGCGTCAGCCCCAGCATTTT; cdr3_aa: CASSLILGRQPQHF
d_call: TRBD1; v_call: TRBV19; j_call: TRBJ1-5; clone_size: -; cdr3_nt: TGTGCCAGTAGTGTTAGGACAGGGGTAGCCCAGCCCCAGCATTTT; cdr3_aa: CASSVRTGVAQPQHF
d_call: -; v_call: TRBV7-8; j_call: TRBJ1-1; clone_size: -; cdr3_nt: TGTGCCAGCAGCATTCAGAACACTGAAGCTTTCTTT; cdr3_aa: CASSIQNTEAFF
d_call: -; v_call: TRBV5-1; j_call: TRBJ1-1; clone_size: -; cdr3_nt: TGCGCCAGCAGCTTGGCCGTGAACACTGAAGCTTTCTTT; cdr3_aa: CASSLAVNTEAFF